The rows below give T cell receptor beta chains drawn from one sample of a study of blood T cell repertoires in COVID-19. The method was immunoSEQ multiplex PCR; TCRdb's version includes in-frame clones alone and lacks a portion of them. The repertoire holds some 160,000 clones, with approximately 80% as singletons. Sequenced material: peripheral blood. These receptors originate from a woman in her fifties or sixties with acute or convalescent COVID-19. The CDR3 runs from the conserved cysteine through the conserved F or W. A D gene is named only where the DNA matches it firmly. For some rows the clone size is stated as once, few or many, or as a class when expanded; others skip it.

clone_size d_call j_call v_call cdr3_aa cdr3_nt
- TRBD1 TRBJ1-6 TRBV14 CASSRQGVAPLHF TGTGCCAGCAGCCGGCAGGGGGTTGCACCCCTCCACTTT
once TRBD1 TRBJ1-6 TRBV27 CASSFGTGNSPLHF TGTGCCAGCAGTTTCGGGACAGGAAATTCACCCCTCCACTTT
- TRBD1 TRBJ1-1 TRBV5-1 CASSRGQGNEGNTEAFF TGCGCCAGCAGCCGAGGACAGGGGAATGAAGGGAACACTGAAGCTTTCTTT
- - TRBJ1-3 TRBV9 CASSVESSGNTIYF TGTGCCAGCAGCGTAGAGAGCTCTGGAAACACCATATATTTT
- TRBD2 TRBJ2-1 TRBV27 CASSLAGGAVNEQFF TGTGCCAGCAGTTTAGCCGGGGGGGCCGTCAATGAGCAGTTCTTC
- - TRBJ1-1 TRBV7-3 CASSLMGEPEAFF TGTGCCAGCAGCTTAATGGGAGAACCTGAAGCTTTCTTT
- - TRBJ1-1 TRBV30 CAWSGTRWATEAFF TGTGCCTGGAGTGGGACTCGTTGGGCCACTGAAGCTTTCTTT
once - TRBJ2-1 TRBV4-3 CASSQDQGLKNNEQFF TGCGCCAGCAGCCAAGATCAGGGACTGAAAAACAATGAGCAGTTCTTC
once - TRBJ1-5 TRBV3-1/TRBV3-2 CASSQAGGSYSNQPQHF TGTGCCAGCAGCCAAGCCGGAGGGAGCTATAGCAATCAGCCCCAGCATTTT
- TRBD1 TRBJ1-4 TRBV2 CASSSGTGVFNEKLFF TGTGCCAGCAGCTCCGGGACAGGGGTATTTAATGAAAAACTGTTTTTT
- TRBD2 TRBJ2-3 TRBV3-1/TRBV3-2 CASSLSSGGSTDTQYF TGTGCCAGCAGCCTCTCAAGCGGGGGAAGCACAGATACGCAGTATTTT
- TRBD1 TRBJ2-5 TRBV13 CASSPYGQGAFRETQYF TGTGCCAGCAGCCCATACGGACAGGGGGCTTTTCGGGAGACCCAGTACTTC
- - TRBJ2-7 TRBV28 CASSFFGQGNEQYF TGTGCCAGCAGTTTTTTTGGGCAGGGGAACGAGCAGTACTTC
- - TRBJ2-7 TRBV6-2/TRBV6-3 CASRRGQQPSYEQYF TGTGCCAGCCGCCGAGGACAGCAACCCTCCTACGAGCAGTACTTC
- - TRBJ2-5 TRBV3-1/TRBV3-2 CASSQNIWETQYF TGTGCCAGCAGCCAGAACATATGGGAGACCCAGTACTTC
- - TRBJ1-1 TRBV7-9 CASSPRSNTEAFF TGTGCCAGCAGCCCCAGATCGAACACTGAAGCTTTCTTT